One sample yielded the 27 T cell receptor beta chains listed below, sequenced in a study of blood T cell repertoires in COVID-19. The data were produced by immunoSEQ multiplex PCR, yet TCRdb's version contains in-frame clones alone and is incomplete. The table records roughly 120,000 clones, around 85% of them present only once. What was sequenced was peripheral blood. All receptors come from a man between 45 and 60 years old with acute or convalescent COVID-19.

V is TRBV5-4 and J is TRBJ1-5, with D perhaps matching TRBD1 (5 bases). The germline V gene encodes CDR1 SGHNT and CDR2 YYREEE (reference sequence). The CDR3 totals 15 residues. V lost 0 bases and J lost 4, with 11 bases in between. In DNA form, the CDR3 reads TGTGCCAGCAGCTTGGCCGGGGGGGGGAATCAGCCCCAGCATTTT. Amino acids: CASSLAGGGNQPQHF.

This chain connects TRBV27 to TRBJ2-2; D remains unclear. The germline gives CDR1 MNHEY, CDR2 SMNVEV (reference sequence). The CDR3 covers 15 residues. Deletions cut 5 bases from V and 4 bases from J, with 14 bases between. CDR3 nucleotides: TGTGCCAGCAGTGAGAGTCGGGTCTTCACCGGGGAGCTGTTTTTT. This gives the protein CASSESRVFTGELFF.

This clone was seen just once. V and J are TRBV2 and TRBJ1-5; 7 bases are a match to TRBD1. Trimming removed 4 bases from V and 2 bases from J; junction bases left unmatched: 8. Germline V gene data show CDR1 as SNHLY and CDR2 as FYNNEI. CDR3 size: 16 residues. The CDR3 loop is CASSVYRGGGNQPQHF. The CDR3 bases are TGTGCCAGCAGTGTATACAGGGGCGGAGGCAATCAGCCCCAGCATTTT.

This clone was recorded many times. This chain joins TRBV5-6 and TRBJ2-7; TRBD1 agrees at 7 bases. Germline V gives CDR1 SGHDT, CDR2 YYEEEE. The V and J ends lost 0 bases and 1 base, in that order; junction bases with no gene match: 7. This CDR3 is 16 amino acids long. The CDR3 reads CASSLAGTVISYEQYF. CDR3 DNA sequence: TGTGCCAGCAGCTTGGCGGGGACAGTAATTTCCTACGAGCAGTACTTC.

The chain has TRBV25-1 and TRBJ2-3; 9 nucleotides line up with TRBD1. This CDR3 is built from 15 residues. The V and J ends lost 1 base and 6 bases, in that order; junction bases with no gene match: 5. Germline V gene lookup returns CDR1 MGHDK and CDR2 SYGVNS. The CDR3 sequence is CASSESGTGYDTQYF. The DNA of the CDR3 is TGTGCCAGCAGTGAATCAGGGACAGGGTACGATACGCAGTATTTT. Full variable domain (remainder filled in from reference TRBV25-1 and TRBJ2-3): EADIYQTPRYLVIGTGKKITLECSQTMGHDKMYWYQQDPGMELHLIHYSYGVNSTEKGDLSSESTVSRIRTEHFPLTLESARPSHTSQYLCASSESGTGYDTQYFGPGTRLTVL.

This sequence joins TRBV7-2 and TRBJ1-2; TRBD1 matches 7 bases. The CDR3 consists of 15 residues. With 5 bases clipped from V and 5 bases from J, the junction kept 11 bases outside the gene matches. Germline values: CDR1 SGHTA, CDR2 FQGNSA. The chain's CDR3 is CASSDRDSIGYGYTF. The CDR3 coding sequence is TGTGCCAGCAGCGACCGGGACAGCATAGGGTATGGCTACACCTTC. Variable domain in full (rest from reference TRBV7-2 and TRBJ1-2): GAGVSQSPSNKVTEKGKDVELRCDPISGHTALYWYRQSLGQGLEFLIYFQGNSAPDKSGLPSDRFSAERTGGSVSTLTIQRTQQEDSAVYLCASSDRDSIGYGYTFGSGTRLTVV.

This clone has a single count. This sequence joins TRBV7-3 and TRBJ2-5; the match to TRBD2 covers 8 bases. The CDR3 contains 14 residues. V shed 3 bases and J 9 bases; nucleotides not matched to a gene: 9. Germline V gene data show CDR1 as SGHTA and CDR2 as FQGTGA. The CDR3 loop reads CASSFRGSGNPQYF. In DNA form, the CDR3 reads TGTGCCAGCAGCTTCCGGGGTAGCGGGAATCCCCAGTACTTC.

V usage is TRBV5-1 and J usage is TRBJ2-5; TRBD1 agrees at 8 bases. With 4 bases clipped from V and 2 bases from J, the junction kept 4 bases outside the gene matches. The CDR3 is made up of 14 amino acids. Germline lookup yields CDR1 SGHRS and CDR2 YFSETQ. The CDR3 DNA is TGCGCCAGCAGCGCGGGACAGGCGCAAGAGACCCAGTACTTC. It translates to CASSAGQAQETQYF.

This clone was detected a few times. The V call is TRBV7-9, the J call TRBJ1-2; D might be TRBD1 (6 bases). The CDR3 is 14 residues long. CDR1 SEHNR and CDR2 FQNEAQ come from the germline V gene (reference sequence). V lost 5 bases to trimming and J lost 4 bases, with 14 bases between them. The CDR3 here is CASSPQDRPYGYTF. The CDR3 DNA is TGTGCCAGCAGCCCTCAGGACAGACCCTATGGCTACACCTTC.

This clone has a single count. This chain connects TRBV2 to TRBJ2-7; the D gene is possibly TRBD1 (5 bases). With 10 bases removed from V and 2 bases from J, the gap between germline ends came to 15 bases. This CDR3 region has 13 residues. Germline V gene data show CDR1 as SNHLY and CDR2 as FYNNEI. Here the CDR3 reads CATSGRNPYEQYF. CDR3 bases: TGTGCCACCTCAGGGCGCAATCCCTACGAGCAGTACTTC.

This chain uses TRBV28 with TRBJ2-3; perhaps TRBD2 as D (6 bases). V lost 6 bases and J 3 bases, leaving 13 bases between the germline ends. The CDR3 is 14 amino acids. The germline V gene encodes CDR1 MDHEN and CDR2 SYDVKM. This chain's CDR3 is CASRTAGTTDTQYF. The CDR3 DNA is TGTGCCAGCAGGACCGCCGGGACTACAGATACGCAGTATTTT. The whole variable domain, remainder taken from reference TRBV28 and TRBJ2-3, is DVKVTQSSRYLVKRTGEKVFLECVQDMDHENMFWYRQDPGLGLRLIYFSYDVKMKEKGDIPEGYSVSREKKERFSLILESASTNQTSMYLCASRTAGTTDTQYFGPGTRLTVL.

V usage is TRBV4-1 and J usage is TRBJ2-1; 7 positions match TRBD2. The junction had 4 bases not matched to a gene; V was cut back by 4 bases and J by 4 bases. The CDR3 extends over 14 amino acids. Germline-derived CDR1 and CDR2 are MGHRA and YSYEKL. CDR3 nucleotides: TGCGCCAGCAGCCCTGCTAGCGGTTACAATGAGCAGTTCTTC. The encoded protein is CASSPASGYNEQFF.

The chain joins TRBV28 to TRBJ2-7; 8 bases line up with TRBD1. There are 15 residues in the CDR3. Germline V lookup: CDR1 MDHEN, CDR2 SYDVKM. The V and J ends lost 5 bases and 5 bases, in that order; junction bases with no gene match: 11. CDR3 in amino acids: CASSPHRQGAHEQYF. DNA of the CDR3: TGTGCCAGCAGTCCCCACCGCCAGGGGGCCCACGAGCAGTACTTC.

The V call is TRBV19, the J call TRBJ1-2; maybe TRBD1 (6 bases). The germline V gene encodes CDR1 LNHDA and CDR2 SQIVND (reference sequence). CDR3 length: 16 residues. The V gene lost 2 bases and the J gene lost 0 bases, with 13 bases spanning the gap. Here the CDR3 DNA reads TGTGCCAGTAGTATATTACAGGGCTCGGCTAACTATGGCTACACCTTC. It codes for CASSILQGSANYGYTF.

The V call is TRBV19, the J call TRBJ1-1; D is uncertain. V was shortened by 5 bases and J by 1 base, with 5 bases between the two germline ends. The length of the CDR3 is 12 residues. Germline V lookup: CDR1 LNHDA, CDR2 SQIVND (reference sequence). CDR3 loop: CASSPSNTEAFF. The CDR3 coding sequence is TGTGCCAGTAGTCCCTCGAACACTGAAGCTTTCTTT.

This chain uses TRBV11-2 with TRBJ2-3; 10 nucleotides match TRBD2. V lost 2 bases to trimming and J lost 1 base; unmatched junction nucleotides: 6. Germline CDR1 reads SGHAT; CDR2 reads FQNNGV. This CDR3 is built from 17 residues. CDR3 DNA sequence: TGTGCCAGCAGCTTAATCTCCGGGACTAGCGGCACAGATACGCAGTATTTT. It codes for CASSLISGTSGTDTQYF. The variable domain in full, with the rest retrieved from reference TRBV11-2 and TRBJ2-3, is EAGVAQSPRYKIIEKRQSVAFWCNPISGHATLYWYQQILGQGPKLLIQFQNNGVVDDSQLPKDRFSAERLKGVDSTLKIQPAKLEDSAVYLCASSLISGTSGTDTQYFGPGTRLTVL.

This chain joins TRBV6-2 or TRBV6-3 and TRBJ2-1, with 11 bases that match TRBD2. The CDR3 has 14 amino acids. Germline CDR1 is MNHEY and CDR2 is SVGEGT. The J segment lost 7 bases and the V segment lost 5 bases, leaving 4 bases of the junction unmatched. The CDR3 DNA reads as TGTGCCAGCAGTCGCGCTAGCGGGAGGAATGAGCAGTTCTTC. Translating it yields CASSRASGRNEQFF.

As concerns this clone: This sample also contains other DNA sequences that code for the same CDR3. The gene calls are TRBV19 and TRBJ1-1, with D possibly being TRBD1 (5 bases). The germline V gene has CDR1 LNHDA and CDR2 SQIVND (reference sequence). The V end lost 3 bases, the J end lost 2 bases, and 10 bases lay between the germline ends. The CDR3 is 14 residues long. The CDR3 sequence is CASSITGGNTEAFF. For the CDR3, the DNA is TGTGCCAGTAGTATTACAGGTGGTAACACTGAAGCTTTCTTT.

The gene calls are TRBV19 and TRBJ2-7, with 7 bases matching TRBD1. Looked up from germline, CDR1 is LNHDA and CDR2 is SQIVND (reference sequence). This CDR3 is built from 15 residues. V gave up 5 bases and J gave up 5 bases; unmatched junction bases: 12. CDR3 protein: CASSPTRDSLDEQYF. The CDR3 region has the DNA TGTGCCAGTAGTCCCACTCGGGACAGCCTAGACGAGCAGTACTTC.

V usage is TRBV7-6 and J usage is TRBJ1-5; perhaps TRBD1 as D (5 bases). Trimming removed 2 bases from V and 1 base from J, with 9 bases in between. There are 15 residues in the CDR3. The germline V gene encodes CDR1 SGHVS and CDR2 FNYEAQ. Here the CDR3 DNA reads TGTGCCAGCAGCTTATGGGGGGGAAGCAATCAGCCCCAGCATTTT. This codes for CASSLWGGSNQPQHF.

The genes are TRBV27 and TRBJ2-5; D ambiguous. CDR3 length: 17 amino acids. Trimming took off 5 bases at V and 2 bases at J, with 21 bases between the two ends. CDR1 MNHEY and CDR2 SMNVEV come from the germline V gene (reference sequence). The CDR3 DNA is TGTGCCAGCAGTCCCTTCGAAGGCACGTACAGACAAGAGACCCAGTACTTC. Encoded protein: CASSPFEGTYRQETQYF.

This clone has more than one count but fewer than ten. The chain links TRBV19 to TRBJ2-7; 14 positions agree with TRBD2. The V gene end was trimmed by 5 bases and the J gene end by 5 bases; junction bases not matched to a gene: 14. Germline V lookup: CDR1 LNHDA, CDR2 SQIVND (reference sequence). This CDR3 is 18 amino acids long. The CDR3 loop reads CASSPRGTSGRLTHEQYF. CDR3 DNA sequence: TGTGCCAGTAGTCCAAGAGGGACTAGCGGGAGATTAACTCACGAGCAGTACTTC.

This clone was seen a few times. The rearrangement joins TRBV18 to TRBJ2-1; D might be TRBD2 (6 bases). The CDR3 sequence is 16 residues long. Germline CDR1 and CDR2: KGHSH and LQKENI. V was shortened by 0 bases and J by 6 bases, with 15 bases between the two germline ends. The CDR3 nucleotides read TGTGCCAGCTCACCACCGGAGGGTGGGCTGGGCAATGAGCAGTTCTTC. It yields the protein CASSPPEGGLGNEQFF.

The chain joins TRBV2 to TRBJ1-6; TRBD1 aligns across 8 bases. V shed 6 bases and J 7 bases; nucleotides not matched to a gene: 5. In germline, CDR1 is SNHLY, CDR2 FYNNEI. This CDR3 is built from 14 residues. CDR3 loop: CASSFGQGNSPLHF. DNA of the CDR3: TGTGCCAGCAGCTTCGGACAGGGAAATTCACCCCTCCACTTT.

The V and J genes are TRBV11-2 and TRBJ1-2; TRBD1 aligns across 7 bases. The CDR3 runs to 15 residues. CDR1 and CDR2 from the germline V gene are SGHAT and FQNNGV. Unmatched junction bases numbered 4, after V lost 0 bases and J lost 3 bases. The CDR3 bases are TGTGCCAGCAGCTTAGATTCGGGACAGCACTATGGCTACACCTTC. Translation gives CASSLDSGQHYGYTF.

The genes are TRBV4-2 and TRBJ2-5; perhaps TRBD2 as D (6 bases). The CDR3 is 16 residues long. The germline gives CDR1 LGHNA, CDR2 YNFKEQ. Trimming left V 4 bases short and J 3 bases short, with 18 bases between. In DNA form, the CDR3 reads TGTGCCAGCAGCCCTCGGGGGAGCTCTAACGAAGAGACCCAGTACTTC. It translates to CASSPRGSSNEETQYF.

This chain joins TRBV7-6 and TRBJ1-2, with D unclear. The CDR3 has 16 residues. V lost 4 bases to trimming and J lost 5 bases, with 20 bases between them. Germline values: CDR1 SGHVS, CDR2 FNYEAQ. CDR3 DNA: TGTGCCAGCAGCTCACTACACCGCCCTTGCCTATATGGCTACACCTTC. Translated: CASSSLHRPCLYGYTF.